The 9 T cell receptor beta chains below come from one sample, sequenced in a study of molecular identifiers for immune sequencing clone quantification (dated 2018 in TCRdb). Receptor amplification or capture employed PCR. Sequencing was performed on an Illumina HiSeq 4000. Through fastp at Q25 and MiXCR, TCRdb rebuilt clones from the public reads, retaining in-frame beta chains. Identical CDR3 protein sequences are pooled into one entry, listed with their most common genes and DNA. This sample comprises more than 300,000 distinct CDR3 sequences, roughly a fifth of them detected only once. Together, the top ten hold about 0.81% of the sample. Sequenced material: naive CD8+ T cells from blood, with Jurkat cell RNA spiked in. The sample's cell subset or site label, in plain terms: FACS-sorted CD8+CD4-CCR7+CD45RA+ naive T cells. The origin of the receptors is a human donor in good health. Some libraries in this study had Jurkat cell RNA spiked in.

CDR3 protein: CSARDRGQAQETQYF. The CDR3 DNA is TGCAGTGCTAGAGATCGGGGACAGGCACAAGAGACCCAGTACTTC. V usage is TRBV20-1 and J usage is TRBJ2-5; 8 nucleotides line up with TRBD1. This CDR3 is built from 15 residues. Germline trimming cut 0 bases from V and 2 bases from J; bases unmatched to any gene: 5. CDR1 is DFQATT, CDR2 SNEGSKA, per germline (reference sequence).

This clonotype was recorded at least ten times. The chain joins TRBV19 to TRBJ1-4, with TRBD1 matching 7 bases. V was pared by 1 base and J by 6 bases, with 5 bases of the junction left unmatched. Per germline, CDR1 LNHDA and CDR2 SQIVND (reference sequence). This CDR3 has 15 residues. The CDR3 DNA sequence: TGTGCCAGTAGTATAGGGACAGGTTATTATGAAAAACTGTTTTTT. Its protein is CASSIGTGYYEKLFF.

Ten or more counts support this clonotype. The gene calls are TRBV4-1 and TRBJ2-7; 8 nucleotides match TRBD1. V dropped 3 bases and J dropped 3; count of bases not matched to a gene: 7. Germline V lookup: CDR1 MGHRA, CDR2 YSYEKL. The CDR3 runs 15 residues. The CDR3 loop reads CASSQNSGGVYEQYF. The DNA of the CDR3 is TGCGCCAGCAGCCAGAACTCAGGGGGCGTCTACGAGCAGTACTTC.

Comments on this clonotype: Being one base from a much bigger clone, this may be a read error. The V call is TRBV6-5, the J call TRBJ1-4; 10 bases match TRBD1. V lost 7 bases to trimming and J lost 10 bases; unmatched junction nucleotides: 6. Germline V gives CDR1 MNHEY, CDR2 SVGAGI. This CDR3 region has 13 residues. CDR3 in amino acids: CASTRDRGGKLFF. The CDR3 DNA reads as TGTGCCAGCACCCGGGACAGGGGTGGAAAACTGTTTTTT.

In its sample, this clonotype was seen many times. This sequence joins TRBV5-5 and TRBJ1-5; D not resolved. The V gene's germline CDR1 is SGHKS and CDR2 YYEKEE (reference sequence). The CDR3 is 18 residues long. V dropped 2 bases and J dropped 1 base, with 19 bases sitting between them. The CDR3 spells CASSLRDSWTVSNQPQHF. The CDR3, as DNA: TGTGCCAGCAGCTTAAGGGATTCGTGGACGGTGAGCAATCAGCCCCAGCATTTT.

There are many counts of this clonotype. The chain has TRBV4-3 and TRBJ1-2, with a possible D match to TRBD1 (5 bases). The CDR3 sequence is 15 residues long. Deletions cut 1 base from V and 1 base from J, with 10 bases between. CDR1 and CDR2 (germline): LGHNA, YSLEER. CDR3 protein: CASSQVAGINYGYTF. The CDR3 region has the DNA TGCGCCAGCAGCCAAGTAGCAGGGATTAACTATGGCTACACCTTC.

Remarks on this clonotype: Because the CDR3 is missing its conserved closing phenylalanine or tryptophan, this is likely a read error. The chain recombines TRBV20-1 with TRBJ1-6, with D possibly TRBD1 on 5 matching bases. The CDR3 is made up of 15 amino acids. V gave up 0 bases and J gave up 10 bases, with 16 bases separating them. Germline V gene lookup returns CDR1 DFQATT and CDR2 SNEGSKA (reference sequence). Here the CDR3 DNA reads TGCAGTGCTAGAGACGAGTTGTCAGGGAGCTCACCCCTCCACCTT. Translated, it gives CSARDELSGSSPLHL.

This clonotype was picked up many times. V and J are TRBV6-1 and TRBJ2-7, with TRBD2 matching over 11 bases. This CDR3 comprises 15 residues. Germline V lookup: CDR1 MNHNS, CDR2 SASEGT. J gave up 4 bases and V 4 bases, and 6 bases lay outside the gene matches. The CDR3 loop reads CASSGQLAGVYEQYF. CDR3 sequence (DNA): TGTGCCAGCAGTGGCCAACTAGCGGGAGTGTACGAGCAGTACTTC.

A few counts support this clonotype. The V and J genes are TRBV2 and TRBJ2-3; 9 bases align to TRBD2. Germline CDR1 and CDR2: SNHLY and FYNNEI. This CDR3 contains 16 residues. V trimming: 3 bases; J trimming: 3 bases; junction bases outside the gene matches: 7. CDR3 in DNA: TGTGCCAGCAGTGAGGGTAGCGGGGGCGTGACAGATACGCAGTATTTT. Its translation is CASSEGSGGVTDTQYF.